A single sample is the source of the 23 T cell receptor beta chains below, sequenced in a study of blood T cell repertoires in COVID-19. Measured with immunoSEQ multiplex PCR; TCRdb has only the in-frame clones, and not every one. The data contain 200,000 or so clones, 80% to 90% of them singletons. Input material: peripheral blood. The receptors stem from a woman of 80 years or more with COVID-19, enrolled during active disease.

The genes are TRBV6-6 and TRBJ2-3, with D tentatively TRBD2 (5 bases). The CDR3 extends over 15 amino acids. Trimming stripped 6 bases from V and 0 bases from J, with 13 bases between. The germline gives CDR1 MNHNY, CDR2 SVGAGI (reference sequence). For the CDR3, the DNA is TGTGCCAGCAGACCGGGAAGAGGTAGCACAGATACGCAGTATTTT. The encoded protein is CASRPGRGSTDTQYF.

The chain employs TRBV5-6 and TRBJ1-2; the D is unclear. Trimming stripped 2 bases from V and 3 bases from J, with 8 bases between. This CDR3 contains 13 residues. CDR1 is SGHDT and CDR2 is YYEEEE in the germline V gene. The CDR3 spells CASSFMADYGYTF. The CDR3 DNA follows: TGTGCCAGCAGCTTTATGGCGGACTATGGCTACACCTTC. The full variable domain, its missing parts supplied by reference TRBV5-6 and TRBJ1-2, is DAGVTQSPTHLIKTRGQQVTLRCSPKSGHDTVSWYQQALGQGPQFIFQYYEEEERQRGNFPDRFSGHQFPNYSSELNVNALLLGDSALYLCASSFMADYGYTFGSGTRLTVV.

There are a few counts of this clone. CDR3 protein: CASSLGPGEKLFF. In nucleotides, the CDR3 is TGCGCCAGCAGCTTGGGGCCGGGGGAAAAACTGTTTTTT. V is TRBV5-1 and J is TRBJ1-4; D gene uncertain. The germline V and J ends were trimmed by 0 bases and 8 bases, with 8 bases remaining between them. The CDR3 totals 13 residues. CDR1 SGHRS and CDR2 YFSETQ come from the germline V gene.

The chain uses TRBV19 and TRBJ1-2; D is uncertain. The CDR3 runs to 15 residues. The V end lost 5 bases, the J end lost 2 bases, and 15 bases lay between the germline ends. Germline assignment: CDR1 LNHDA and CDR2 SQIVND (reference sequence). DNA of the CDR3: TGTGCCAGTAGTCTTACAGCGGAATGGAACTATGGCTACACCTTC. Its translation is CASSLTAEWNYGYTF.

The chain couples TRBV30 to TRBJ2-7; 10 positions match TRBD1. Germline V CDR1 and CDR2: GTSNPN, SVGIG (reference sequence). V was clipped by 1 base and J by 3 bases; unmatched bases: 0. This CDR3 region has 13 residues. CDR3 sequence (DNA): TGTGCCTGGAGTGGGACAGGGGGCTACGAGCAGTACTTC. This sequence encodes CAWSGTGGYEQYF.

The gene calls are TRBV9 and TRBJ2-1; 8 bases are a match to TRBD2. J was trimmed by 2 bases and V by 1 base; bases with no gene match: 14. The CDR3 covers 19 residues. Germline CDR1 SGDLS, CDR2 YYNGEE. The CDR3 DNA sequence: TGTGCCAGCAGCGTAACGGGTCGCCCACGGGGGGGTCCCTACAATGAGCAGTTCTTC. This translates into CASSVTGRPRGGPYNEQFF. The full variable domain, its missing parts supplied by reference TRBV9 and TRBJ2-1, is DSGVTQTPKHLITATGQRVTLRCSPRSGDLSVYWYQQSLDQGLQFLIQYYNGEERAKGNILERFSAQQFPDLHSELNLSSLELGDSALYFCASSVTGRPRGGPYNEQFFGPGTRLTVL.

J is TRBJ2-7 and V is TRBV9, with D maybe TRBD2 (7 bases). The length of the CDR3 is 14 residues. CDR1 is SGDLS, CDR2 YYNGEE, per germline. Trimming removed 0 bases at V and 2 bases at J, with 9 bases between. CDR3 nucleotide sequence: TGTGCCAGCAGCGTAGGGCGGGGGCCCTACGAGCAGTACTTC. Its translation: CASSVGRGPYEQYF.

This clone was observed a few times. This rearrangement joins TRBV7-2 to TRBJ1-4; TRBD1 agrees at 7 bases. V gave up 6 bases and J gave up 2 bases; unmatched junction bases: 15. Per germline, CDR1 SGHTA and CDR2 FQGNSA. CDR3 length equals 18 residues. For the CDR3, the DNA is TGTGCCAGCAGTTCCTCGGCCAGGGGGAGACGTACTAATGAAAAACTGTTTTTT. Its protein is CASSSSARGRRTNEKLFF.

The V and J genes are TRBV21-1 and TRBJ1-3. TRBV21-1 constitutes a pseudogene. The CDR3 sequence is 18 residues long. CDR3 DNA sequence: TGTGCCAGCAGCAGAAAAGAGGGCCTGCTACTCTCTGGAAACACCATATATTTT. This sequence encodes CASSRKEGLLLSGNTIYF.

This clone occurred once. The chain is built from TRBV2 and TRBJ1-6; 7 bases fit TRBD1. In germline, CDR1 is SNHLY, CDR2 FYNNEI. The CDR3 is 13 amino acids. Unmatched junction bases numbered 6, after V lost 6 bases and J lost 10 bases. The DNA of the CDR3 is TGTGCCAGCAGGGGACAGACTCGATCACCCCTCCACTTT. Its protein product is CASRGQTRSPLHF.

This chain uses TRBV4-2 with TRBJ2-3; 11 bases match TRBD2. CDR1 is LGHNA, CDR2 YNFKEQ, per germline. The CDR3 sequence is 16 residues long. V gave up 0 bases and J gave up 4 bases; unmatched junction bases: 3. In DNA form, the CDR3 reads TGTGCCAGCAGCCAAGAGGCTAGCGGGGGGTCAGATACGCAGTATTTT. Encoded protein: CASSQEASGGSDTQYF.

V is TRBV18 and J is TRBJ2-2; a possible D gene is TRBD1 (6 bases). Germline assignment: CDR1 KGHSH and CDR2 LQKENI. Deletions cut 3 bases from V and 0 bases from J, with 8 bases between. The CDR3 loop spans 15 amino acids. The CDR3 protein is CASSPGQPNTGELFF. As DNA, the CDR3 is TGTGCCAGCTCACCGGGACAACCGAACACCGGGGAGCTGTTTTTT.

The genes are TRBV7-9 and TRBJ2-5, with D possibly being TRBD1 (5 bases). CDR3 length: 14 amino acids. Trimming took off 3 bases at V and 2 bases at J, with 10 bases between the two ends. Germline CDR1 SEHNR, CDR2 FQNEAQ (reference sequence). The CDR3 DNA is TGTGCCAGCAGCTTCTCCCGACAGCAAGAGACCCAGTACTTC. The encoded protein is CASSFSRQQETQYF.

CDR3 DNA: TGTGCCAGCAGCTTAGATGTTCCGCGGGGGGGCCATGAGCAGTTCTTC. This codes for CASSLDVPRGGHEQFF. This sequence joins TRBV7-2 and TRBJ2-1, with TRBD2 matching 9 bases. CDR3 length equals 16 residues. V was pared by 1 base and J by 8 bases, with 9 bases of the junction left unmatched. The germline gives CDR1 SGHTA, CDR2 FQGNSA.

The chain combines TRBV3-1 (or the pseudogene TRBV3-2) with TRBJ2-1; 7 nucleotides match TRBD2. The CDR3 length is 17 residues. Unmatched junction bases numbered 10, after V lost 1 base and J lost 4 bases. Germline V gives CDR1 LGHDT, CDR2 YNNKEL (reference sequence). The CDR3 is CASSQGTGTTYYNEQFF. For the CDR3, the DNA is TGTGCCAGCAGCCAAGGGACCGGGACTACCTATTACAATGAGCAGTTCTTC.

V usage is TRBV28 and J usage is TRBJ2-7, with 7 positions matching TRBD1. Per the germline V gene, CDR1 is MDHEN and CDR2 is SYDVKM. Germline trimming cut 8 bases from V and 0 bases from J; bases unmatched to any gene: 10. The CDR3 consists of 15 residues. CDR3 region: CASRLKGGASYEQYF. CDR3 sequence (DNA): TGTGCCAGCCGATTAAAAGGGGGCGCCTCCTACGAGCAGTACTTC. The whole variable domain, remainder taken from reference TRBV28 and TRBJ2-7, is DVKVTQSSRYLVKRTGEKVFLECVQDMDHENMFWYRQDPGLGLRLIYFSYDVKMKEKGDIPEGYSVSREKKERFSLILESASTNQTSMYLCASRLKGGASYEQYFGPGTRLTVT.

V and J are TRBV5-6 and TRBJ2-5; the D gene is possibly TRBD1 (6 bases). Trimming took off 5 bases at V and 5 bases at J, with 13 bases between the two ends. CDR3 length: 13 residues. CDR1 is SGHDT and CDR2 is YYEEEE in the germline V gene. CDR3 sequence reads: CASRSHRVETQYF. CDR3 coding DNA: TGTGCCAGCAGGTCCCACAGGGTTGAGACCCAGTACTTC.

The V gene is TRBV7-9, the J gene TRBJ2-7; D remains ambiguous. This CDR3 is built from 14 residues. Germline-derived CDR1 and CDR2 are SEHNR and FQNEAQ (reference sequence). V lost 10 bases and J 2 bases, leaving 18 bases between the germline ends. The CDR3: CATQEDGSTYEQYF. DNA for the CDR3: TGTGCCACACAAGAGGATGGGTCAACCTACGAGCAGTACTTC.

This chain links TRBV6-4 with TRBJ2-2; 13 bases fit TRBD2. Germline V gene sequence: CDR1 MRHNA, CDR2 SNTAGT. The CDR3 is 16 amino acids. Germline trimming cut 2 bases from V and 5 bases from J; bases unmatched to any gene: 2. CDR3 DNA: TGTGCCAGCAGTGACGGGACTAGCGGGGTTACCGGGGAGCTGTTTTTT. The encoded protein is CASSDGTSGVTGELFF.

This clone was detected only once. The CDR3 here is CASSMGLARGYEQYF. Here the CDR3 DNA reads TGTGCCAGTAGTATGGGACTAGCGAGGGGCTACGAGCAGTACTTC. The rearrangement links TRBV19 to TRBJ2-7, with TRBD2 matching 10 bases. J lost 3 bases, V lost 3 bases, and 5 bases had no gene match. The V gene's germline CDR1 is LNHDA and CDR2 SQIVND (reference sequence). This CDR3 region has 15 residues.

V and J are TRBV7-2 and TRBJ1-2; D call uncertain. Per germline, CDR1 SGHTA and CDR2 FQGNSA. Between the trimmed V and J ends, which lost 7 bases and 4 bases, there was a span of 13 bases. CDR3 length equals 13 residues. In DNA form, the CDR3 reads TGTGCCAGCACCCTCGATGGGAGCTATGGCTACACCTTC. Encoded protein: CASTLDGSYGYTF. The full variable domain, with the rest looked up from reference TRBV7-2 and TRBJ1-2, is GAGVSQSPSNKVTEKGKDVELRCDPISGHTALYWYRQSLGQGLEFLIYFQGNSAPDKSGLPSDRFSAERTGGSVSTLTIQRTQQEDSAVYLCASTLDGSYGYTFGSGTRLTVV.

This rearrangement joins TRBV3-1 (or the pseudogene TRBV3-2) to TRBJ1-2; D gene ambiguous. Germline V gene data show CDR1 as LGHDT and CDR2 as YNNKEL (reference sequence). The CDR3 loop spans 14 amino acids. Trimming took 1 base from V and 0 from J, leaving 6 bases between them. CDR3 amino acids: CASSQGTANYGYTF. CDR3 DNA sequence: TGTGCCAGCAGCCAAGGCACGGCTAACTATGGCTACACCTTC.

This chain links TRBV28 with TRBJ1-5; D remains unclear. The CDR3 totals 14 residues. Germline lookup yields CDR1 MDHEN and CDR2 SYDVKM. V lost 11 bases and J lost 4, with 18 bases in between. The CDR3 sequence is CASVWGEHNQPQHF. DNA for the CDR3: TGTGCCTCGGTCTGGGGAGAACATAATCAGCCCCAGCATTTT.